This T cell receptor beta chain was identified in a study of T cells after yellow fever vaccination. Notes on the study in general: At around 96% for CD4 and over 80% for CD8, most primary-vaccination clones showed up again after the booster. Some clonotypes were seen in both the CD4 and the CD8 compartments. These made up a small share and likely arose from convergent recombination.

The germline gives CDR1 ENHRY, CDR2 SYGVKD. Trimming took off 6 bases at V and 0 bases at J, with 10 bases between the two ends. The CDR3 length is 14 residues. The sample holds a few counts of this clonotype. Its antigen is unidentified. One entry per CDR3 protein, called by TCRdb with MiXCR from the 5' RACE reads. The sample records approximately 340,000 distinct CDR3 sequences, 8.7% being singletons. The sequence came from a man between 18 and 35 years old who received the YFV17D yellow fever vaccine. V and J are TRBV10-3 and TRBJ2-3; D call uncertain. This material consisted of PBMCs, taken on the day of the first yellow fever vaccination. CDR3 DNA sequence: TGTGCCATCAGCCAAACCCCAAGCACAGATACGCAGTATTTT. Its protein is CAISQTPSTDTQYF.